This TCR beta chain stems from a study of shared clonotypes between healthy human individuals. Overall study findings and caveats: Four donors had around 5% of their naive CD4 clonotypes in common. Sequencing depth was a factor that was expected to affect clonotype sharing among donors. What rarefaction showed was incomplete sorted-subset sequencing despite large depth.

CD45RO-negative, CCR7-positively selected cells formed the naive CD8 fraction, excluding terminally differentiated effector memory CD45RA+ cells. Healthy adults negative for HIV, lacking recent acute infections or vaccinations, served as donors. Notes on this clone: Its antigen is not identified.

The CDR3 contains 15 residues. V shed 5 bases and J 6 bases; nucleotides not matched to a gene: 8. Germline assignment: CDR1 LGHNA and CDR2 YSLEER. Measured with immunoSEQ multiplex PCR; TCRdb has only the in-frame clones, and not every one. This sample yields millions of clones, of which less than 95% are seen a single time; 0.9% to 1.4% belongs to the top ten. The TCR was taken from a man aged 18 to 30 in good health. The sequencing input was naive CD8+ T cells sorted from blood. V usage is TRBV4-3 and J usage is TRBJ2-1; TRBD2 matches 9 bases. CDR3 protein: CASSSGTSNSNEQFF. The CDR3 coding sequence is TGCGCCAGCAGCTCCGGGACTAGCAATAGCAATGAGCAGTTCTTC.